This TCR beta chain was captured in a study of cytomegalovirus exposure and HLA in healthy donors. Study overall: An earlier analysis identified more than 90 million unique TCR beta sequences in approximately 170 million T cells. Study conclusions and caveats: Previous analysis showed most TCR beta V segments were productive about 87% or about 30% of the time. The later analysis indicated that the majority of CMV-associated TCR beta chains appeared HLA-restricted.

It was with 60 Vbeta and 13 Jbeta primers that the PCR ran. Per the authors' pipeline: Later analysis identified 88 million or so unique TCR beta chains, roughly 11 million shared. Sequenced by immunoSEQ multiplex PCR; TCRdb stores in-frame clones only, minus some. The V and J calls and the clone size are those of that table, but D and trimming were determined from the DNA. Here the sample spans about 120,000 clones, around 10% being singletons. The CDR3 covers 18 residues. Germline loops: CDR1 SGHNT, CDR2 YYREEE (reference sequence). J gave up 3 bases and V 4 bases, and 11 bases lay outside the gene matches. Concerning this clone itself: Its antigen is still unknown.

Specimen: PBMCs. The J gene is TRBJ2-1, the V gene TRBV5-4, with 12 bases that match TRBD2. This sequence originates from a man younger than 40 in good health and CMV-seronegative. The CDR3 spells CASSLTSGSLVNYNEQFF. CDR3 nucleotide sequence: TGTGCCAGCAGCCTGACTAGCGGGAGCCTAGTAAACTACAATGAGCAGTTCTTC.